The 2 T cell receptor beta chains below were found in one sample sequenced in a study of blood T cells in healthy people across ages. A second roughly 6 to 11 cycle PCR used barcoded and J-beta primers. TCRdb re-called the 5' RACE reads with MiXCR, one entry per CDR3 protein. The data contain over 450,000 distinct CDR3 sequences, under 30% of them singletons. Another study also made use of these data, one on T cells of mothers and their children.

Sequenced: blood. All receptors come from a boy younger than 18 in good health.

This clonotype has only a few counts. CDR3 DNA sequence: TGTGCCAGCAGCCCCAGCCGGGGAGCCTACAATGAGCAGTTCTTC. This encodes CASSPSRGAYNEQFF. The J gene is TRBJ2-1, the V gene TRBV7-9, with D maybe TRBD2 (5 bases). V lost 5 bases and J lost 2, with 13 bases in between. Germline-derived CDR1 and CDR2 are SEHNR and FQNEAQ (reference sequence). This CDR3 comprises 15 residues.

V is TRBV6-2 or TRBV6-3 and J is TRBJ2-5, with TRBD1 matching over 7 bases. Germline V lookup: CDR1 MNHEY, CDR2 SVGEGT. The CDR3 runs to 15 residues. V lost 4 bases to trimming and J lost 9 bases; unmatched junction nucleotides: 14. DNA of the CDR3: TGTGCCAGCAGTTCCCCTAGGGGGCCTTATGGGGCCCAGTACTTC. Amino acid sequence: CASSSPRGPYGAQYF.